This is a list of T cell receptor beta chains from one sample in a study of T cell responses to AZD1222 COVID-19 vaccine. Sequenced by immunoSEQ multiplex PCR; TCRdb stores in-frame clones only, minus some. The sample lists some 100,000 clones; more than 75% were seen once. The material sequenced was peripheral blood, taken on day 0 of MenACWY control vaccination. Every receptor here comes from an adult in good health. Each CDR3 is given with its conserved first and last residue. D genes are given only for firm matches. Size values are once, few and many counts, or a class for expanded clones, and some rows have none.

v_call	j_call	clone_size	d_call	cdr3_nt	cdr3_aa
TRBV7-2	TRBJ2-3	once	NA	TGTGCCAGCAGCTCCAGAACAGGGTCAGATACGCAGTATTTT	CASSSRTGSDTQYF
TRBV12-3/TRBV12-4	TRBJ1-3	NA	NA	TGTGCCAGCAGTTTAAGAGACACCATATATTTT	CASSLRDTIYF
TRBV6-6	TRBJ2-7	few	TRBD1	TGTGCCAGCAGCACGGACAGGGGAGGCGAGCAGTACTTC	CASSTDRGGEQYF
TRBV2	TRBJ1-6	NA	NA	TGTGCCAGCTCCTTGGGCCGGGGTAATTCACCCCTCCACTTT	CASSLGRGNSPLHF
TRBV2	TRBJ2-1	NA	NA	TGTGCCAGCAGTGAGGCGGGTGAGCAGTTCTTC	CASSEAGEQFF
TRBV7-9	TRBJ1-6	NA	TRBD1	TGTGCCAGCAGCCCGCAGGGGGCGGATAATTCACCCCTCCACTTT	CASSPQGADNSPLHF
TRBV5-4	TRBJ2-7	NA	NA	TGTGCCAGCAGCTTAATTTCTGAGTGGCCGGGACCTGGGTCGGCACGGTACTTC	CASSLISEWPGPGSARYF
TRBV6-5	TRBJ1-4	NA	NA	TGTGCCAGCAGCCGGGACGGATTAAATGAAAAACTGTTTTTT	CASSRDGLNEKLFF
TRBV4-3	TRBJ2-2	NA	TRBD2	TGCGCCAGCAGCCAAGTTAGGACTAGCGGGGCGAACACCGGGGAGCTGTTTTTT	CASSQVRTSGANTGELFF
TRBV10-3	TRBJ1-4	once	NA	TGTGCCATCTCGAGCACAGCCACTAATGAAAAACTGTTTTTT	CAISSTATNEKLFF
TRBV10-3	TRBJ1-6	NA	TRBD1	TGTGCCATCAGCCTAGACAGGGATGGTTCACCCCTCCACTTT	CAISLDRDGSPLHF
TRBV5-1	TRBJ1-3	NA	NA	TGCGCCAGCAGCGCCCGGGCTTCTGGAAACACCATATATTTT	CASSARASGNTIYF
TRBV12-3/TRBV12-4	TRBJ1-3	NA	NA	TGTGCCAGCACCCACGGCGGTTGGGGCACCATATATTTT	CASTHGGWGTIYF
TRBV3-1/TRBV3-2	TRBJ2-5	NA	TRBD2	TGTGCCAGCAGCCAAGATAGTGTGGGGGGGTCCCAGTACTTC	CASSQDSVGGSQYF
TRBV3-1/TRBV3-2	TRBJ1-2	NA	TRBD1	TGTGCCAGCAGCCTTACAGGGGGCTATGGCTACACCTTC	CASSLTGGYGYTF
TRBV9	TRBJ2-1	NA	NA	TGTGCCAGCAGCCCCAGGGTTATCAATGAGCAGTTCTTC	CASSPRVINEQFF